Many counts were recorded for the clone carrying this TCR beta chain. Its cognate antigen is unknown. This entry belongs to a study of blood T cells in healthy people across ages. Study-wide results and caveats: A roughly linear fall in TCR beta diversity per million T cells was seen with increasing age. Higher diversity and more naive CD4+ cells were features of long-lived donors, compared to aged donors.

With 3 bases removed from V and 9 bases from J, the gap between germline ends came to 18 bases. This CDR3 contains 15 residues. Sample-barcoded 5' priming and a J-beta primer mix drove a second PCR of roughly 6 to 12 cycles. Carrying 12 random nucleotides, a template-switch adaptor labeled each individual cDNA molecule. From the 5' RACE reads, TCRdb called clonotypes with MiXCR, one entry per CDR3 protein. The table shows under 850,000 distinct CDR3 sequences, with 35% to 40% occurring only once. They isolated at least 6 million PBMCs from each sample. The TCR comes from a man aged 18 to 35 in good health. The V call is TRBV12-3 or TRBV12-4, the J call TRBJ2-1; a possible D gene is TRBD2 (7 bases). Input material: blood. The CDR3 region has the DNA TGTGCCAGCAGTTTTCAGGGGCAGACTAGCAGTGAGCAGTTCTTC. Its protein is CASSFQGQTSSEQFF.